The next 31 T cell receptor beta chains were all read from a single sample in a study of graft-versus-host responses after intestinal transplantation. Data came from immunoSEQ multiplex PCR; TCRdb stores just in-frame clones and leaves some out. This sample yields under 20,000 clones, of which roughly 33% are seen a single time; about 2% belongs to the top ten. This specimen was alloreactive CD4+ T cells from a mixed lymphocyte reaction culture, taken before transplantation. Subset specified: CFSE-low proliferating T cells sorted from roughly six-day pre-transplant mixed lymphocyte reaction (GvH or HvG direction). Receptors were obtained from a human patient who was an organ donor for intestinal transplantation.

The chain has TRBV10-3 and TRBJ2-3; D not certain. Trimming cost V 5 bases and J 2 bases, with 2 bases left between them. The CDR3 is made up of 11 amino acids. Germline loops: CDR1 ENHRY, CDR2 SYGVKD. The CDR3 DNA is TGTGCCATCAGTCTCACAGATACGCAGTATTTT. It yields the protein CAISLTDTQYF.

The genes are TRBV19 and TRBJ2-7, with 7 bases fitting TRBD1. After removal of 6 bases from V and 4 bases from J, the junction contained 9 bases not matched to a gene. CDR3 length equals 14 residues. The germline V gene has CDR1 LNHDA and CDR2 SQIVND (reference sequence). The DNA for the CDR3 is TGTGCCAGTAGCCCGACAGGGCCCCCTTACGAGCAGTACTTC. Its protein product is CASSPTGPPYEQYF.

This clone was counted a few times. J is TRBJ1-3 and V is TRBV6-6; the match to TRBD1 covers 10 bases. CDR1 MNHNY and CDR2 SVGAGI come from the germline V gene (reference sequence). The CDR3 covers 14 residues. With V trimmed by 11 bases and J by 0 bases, 4 bases remained unmatched. CDR3 sequence: CACGQGGSGNTIYF. For the CDR3, the DNA is TGTGCCTGCGGACAGGGGGGCTCTGGAAACACCATATATTTT.

This clone was seen a handful of times. The chain couples TRBV4-3 to TRBJ1-1, with D unresolved. Looked up from germline, CDR1 is LGHNA and CDR2 is YSLEER. The CDR3 runs to 13 residues. Trimming took off 5 bases at V and 0 bases at J, with 7 bases between the two ends. For the CDR3, the DNA is TGCGCCAGCAGCAGACACGTGAACACTGAAGCTTTCTTT. Translation: CASSRHVNTEAFF.

The rearrangement links TRBV19 to TRBJ1-2, with D perhaps TRBD1 (5 bases). V lost 1 base and J 0 bases, leaving 9 bases between the germline ends. The CDR3 totals 15 residues. Germline CDR1 LNHDA, CDR2 SQIVND (reference sequence). The CDR3 nucleotides are TGTGCCAGTAGTATAGCCACAGGAGCTAACTATGGCTACACCTTC. It encodes CASSIATGANYGYTF.

The rearrangement uses TRBV27 and TRBJ2-7; 14 bases are shared with TRBD2. The CDR3 length is 17 residues. V lost 5 bases to trimming and J lost 5 bases; unmatched junction nucleotides: 11. From germline, CDR1 is MNHEY and CDR2 SMNVEV (reference sequence). The CDR3 nucleotides read TGTGCCAGCAGTGTACCGGGACTAGCGGGAGCGAACCACGAGCAGTACTTC. Translation gives CASSVPGLAGANHEQYF.

The chain is built from TRBV10-3 and TRBJ2-3, with TRBD2 matching over 7 bases. Unmatched junction bases numbered 5, after V lost 6 bases and J lost 5 bases. This CDR3 is built from 13 residues. Germline V CDR1 and CDR2: ENHRY, SYGVKD. CDR3: CAIRAGVGDTQYF. CDR3 in DNA: TGTGCCATCAGGGCGGGAGTTGGAGATACGCAGTATTTT.

This clone was detected a few times. This chain connects TRBV28 to TRBJ2-2; no firm D call. Per germline, CDR1 MDHEN and CDR2 SYDVKM. Trimming removed 7 bases from V and 4 bases from J, with 7 bases in between. This CDR3 is built from 12 residues. In DNA form, the CDR3 reads TGTGCCAGCATCCAGAGCACCGGGGAGCTGTTTTTT. It encodes CASIQSTGELFF.

This clone was counted only a few times. The chain joins TRBV30 to TRBJ2-2; TRBD1 agrees at 8 bases. This CDR3 region has 16 residues. CDR1 GTSNPN and CDR2 SVGIG come from the germline V gene (reference sequence). The J segment lost 5 bases and the V segment lost 0 bases, leaving 8 bases of the junction unmatched. CDR3 loop: CAWSVGIGQGTGELFF. The CDR3 region has the DNA TGTGCCTGGAGTGTGGGAATAGGACAGGGAACCGGGGAGCTGTTTTTT. Full variable domain (outside the CDR3, taken from reference TRBV30 and TRBJ2-2): SQTIHQWPATLVQPVGSPLSLECTVEGTSNPNLYWYRQAAGRGLQLLFYSVGIGQISSEVPQNLSASRPQDRQFILSSKKLLLSDSGFYLCAWSVGIGQGTGELFFGEGSRLTVL.

This clone came up a few times. The CDR3 here is CASTGAGANVLTF. In DNA, the CDR3 is TGTGCCAGCACGGGAGCTGGGGCCAACGTCCTGACTTTC. The rearrangement links TRBV6-6 to TRBJ2-6; D is possibly TRBD2 (6 bases). Germline V lookup: CDR1 MNHNY, CDR2 SVGAGI (reference sequence). V was cut by 7 bases and J by 2 bases, with 6 bases left in between. The CDR3 is 13 amino acids.

In its sample, this clone was seen a few times. J is TRBJ1-4 and V is TRBV14; D not certain. Trimming stripped 1 base from V and 12 bases from J, with 15 bases between. Germline CDR1 SGHDN, CDR2 FVKESK. The length of the CDR3 is 14 residues. This chain's CDR3 is CASSQGSWLEQLFF. The CDR3 DNA sequence: TGTGCCAGCAGCCAAGGTTCTTGGCTTGAGCAACTGTTTTTT.

This clone appeared a few times. The V and J genes are TRBV5-1 and TRBJ2-4; D is tentatively TRBD1 or TRBD2 (5 bases each). V was shortened by 0 bases and J by 8 bases, with 9 bases between the two germline ends. Germline CDR1 is SGHRS and CDR2 is YFSETQ. The CDR3 covers 13 residues. The CDR3 region is CASSLGGTDIQYF. The CDR3 DNA reads TGCGCCAGCAGCTTGGGGGGGACGGACATTCAGTACTTC.

The rearrangement links TRBV27 to TRBJ1-3, with 8 bases matching TRBD1. The V and J ends lost 0 bases and 4 bases, in that order; junction bases with no gene match: 11. The CDR3 is made up of 18 amino acids. Germline V CDR1 and CDR2: MNHEY, SMNVEV (reference sequence). This chain's CDR3 is CASSLSGSSGGVGNTIYF. The CDR3, as DNA: TGTGCCAGCAGTTTATCTGGGTCATCAGGGGGCGTCGGAAACACCATATATTTT.

In its sample, this clone was seen a few times. The chain has TRBV11-3 and TRBJ2-5; TRBD1 might be the D (5 bases). The CDR3 runs 15 residues. Germline-derived CDR1 and CDR2 are SGHNT and YENEEA. Between the trimmed V and J ends, which lost 1 base and 5 bases, there was a span of 14 bases. In nucleotides, the CDR3 is TGTGCCAGCAGCTTAGTGTCAGGGCGGTGGGAGACCCAGTACTTC. Amino acid sequence: CASSLVSGRWETQYF. Filled out from reference TRBV11-3 and TRBJ2-5, the complete variable domain reads EAGVVQSPRYKIIEKKQPVAFWCNPISGHNTLYWYLQNLGQGPELLIRYENEEAVDDSQLPKDRFSAERLKGVDSTLKIQPAELGDSAVYLCASSLVSGRWETQYFGPGTRLLVL.

This clone was found a few times. The chain recombines TRBV5-5 with TRBJ1-2; D is undetermined. This CDR3 contains 17 residues. V was cut by 2 bases and J by 5 bases, with 22 bases left in between. Germline V gene data show CDR1 as SGHKS and CDR2 as YYEKEE (reference sequence). The DNA of the CDR3 is TGTGCCAGCAGCTTATTATCGGCAGGCCTCCACCCTTATGGCTACACCTTC. Protein sequence: CASSLLSAGLHPYGYTF.

This clone is categorized as medium-sized (0.01 to 0.1%). Distinct nucleotide sequences in the sample also encode this CDR3. The chain recombines TRBV2 with TRBJ1-1; D not resolved. V lost 2 bases, J lost 4 bases, and 11 bases lay in between. Germline V gene sequence: CDR1 SNHLY, CDR2 FYNNEI. CDR3 length equals 14 residues. The CDR3 reads CASSESGGGTEAFF. The CDR3 coding sequence is TGTGCCAGCAGTGAAAGTGGCGGCGGCACTGAAGCTTTCTTT. The full variable domain, with the rest looked up from reference TRBV2 and TRBJ1-1, is EPEVTQTPSHQVTQMGQEVILRCVPISNHLYFYWYRQILGQKVEFLVSFYNNEISEKSEIFDDQFSVERPDGSNFTLKIRSTKLEDSAMYFCASSESGGGTEAFFGQGTRLTVV.

This clone was found a few times. The chain recombines TRBV6-6 with TRBJ2-7, with 14 bases matching TRBD2. From germline, CDR1 is MNHNY and CDR2 SVGAGI (reference sequence). The CDR3 runs to 15 residues. V dropped 6 bases and J dropped 9; count of bases not matched to a gene: 10. CDR3 residues: CASSPPGLAGEVQYF. CDR3 sequence (DNA): TGTGCCAGCAGCCCTCCGGGACTAGCGGGAGAGGTGCAGTACTTC.

The chain uses TRBV5-1 and TRBJ2-3; 7 nucleotides match TRBD1. CDR1 SGHRS and CDR2 YFSETQ come from the germline V gene. Germline trimming cut 4 bases from V and 1 base from J; bases unmatched to any gene: 6. The CDR3 sequence is 15 residues long. The CDR3 sequence: CASSPRGQGTDTQYF. Written as DNA, the CDR3 is TGCGCCAGCAGCCCGAGGGGGCAGGGCACAGATACGCAGTATTTT. The full variable domain, in which reference TRBV5-1 and TRBJ2-3 provide the parts outside the CDR3, is KAGVTQTPRYLIKTRGQQVTLSCSPISGHRSVSWYQQTPGQGLQFLFEYFSETQRNKGNFPGRFSGRQFSNSRSEMNVSTLELGDSALYLCASSPRGQGTDTQYFGPGTRLTVL.

The V gene is TRBV9, the J gene TRBJ2-5, with 11 positions matching TRBD2. The length of the CDR3 is 17 residues. The ends lost 3 bases at V and 4 bases at J; junction bases unmatched: 11. Germline V CDR1 and CDR2: SGDLS, YYNGEE. The DNA of the CDR3 is TGTGCCAGCAGCGACGGAAGACTAGCGGGATTAGGAGAGACCCAGTACTTC. This sequence encodes CASSDGRLAGLGETQYF.

The chain uses TRBV7-9 and TRBJ2-5, with D unclear. Trimming left V 3 bases short and J 5 bases short, with 4 bases between. This CDR3 has 11 residues. CDR1 and CDR2 (germline): SEHNR, FQNEAQ (reference sequence). This CDR3 reads CASSFSETQYF. CDR3 sequence (DNA): TGTGCCAGCAGCTTTTCGGAGACCCAGTACTTC.

The genes are TRBV20-1 and TRBJ2-7, with D hard to call. The CDR3 spans 11 residues. Per germline, CDR1 DFQATT and CDR2 SNEGSKA (reference sequence). The ends were cut back, 3 bases at V and 4 bases at J, with 7 bases in the middle. The CDR3 spells CSASGGYEQYF. As DNA, the CDR3 is TGCAGTGCTAGCGGCGGATACGAGCAGTACTTC.

This clone was seen only a few times. The CDR3 protein is CASSPDRYYGYTF. For the CDR3, the DNA is TGTGCCAGCAGCCCGGACAGATACTATGGCTACACCTTC. The chain links TRBV4-2 to TRBJ1-2; the D gene is possibly TRBD1 (6 bases). The CDR3 has 13 amino acids. Germline loops: CDR1 LGHNA, CDR2 YNFKEQ. Trimming left V 4 bases short and J 3 bases short, with 9 bases between.

This clone was recorded a few times. J is TRBJ1-1 and V is TRBV29-1; D is unresolved. Germline V lookup: CDR1 SQVTM, CDR2 ANQGSEA. The V end was cut by 3 bases, the J end by 1 base, with 6 bases between. The CDR3 runs 12 residues. In nucleotides, the CDR3 is TGCAGCGTTGATTCAGGGAACACTGAAGCTTTCTTT. Its translation: CSVDSGNTEAFF. Full variable domain (rest looked up from reference TRBV29-1 and TRBJ1-1): SAVISQKPSRDICQRGTSLTIQCQVDSQVTMMFWYRQQPGQSLTLIATANQGSEATYESGFVIDKFPISRPNLTFSTLTVSNMSPEDSSIYLCSVDSGNTEAFFGQGTRLTVV.

The sample holds a few counts of this clone. The genes are TRBV27 and TRBJ2-7; tentative D call: TRBD2 (6 bases). Between the trimmed V and J ends, which lost 6 bases and 0 bases, there was a span of 9 bases. The CDR3 extends over 13 amino acids. Germline V CDR1 and CDR2: MNHEY, SMNVEV (reference sequence). CDR3 sequence: CASRGGSSYEQYF. The CDR3 coding sequence is TGTGCCAGCAGGGGAGGAAGCTCCTACGAGCAGTACTTC.

This clone was recorded a few times. Here the CDR3 reads CASSRGRGKQETQYF. The CDR3 nucleotides read TGTGCCAGCAGTCGAGGCAGGGGAAAGCAAGAGACCCAGTACTTC. The rearrangement uses TRBV2 and TRBJ2-5; maybe TRBD1 (6 bases). V was pared by 5 bases and J by 2 bases, with 15 bases between. In germline, CDR1 is SNHLY, CDR2 FYNNEI. CDR3 length: 15 amino acids.

The chain has TRBV2 and TRBJ2-2; D is possibly TRBD1 or TRBD2 (6 bases each). V was pared by 7 bases and J by 7 bases, with 10 bases between. CDR3 length equals 12 residues. In germline, CDR1 is SNHLY, CDR2 FYNNEI. CDR3 sequence reads: CASNGGYGELFF. CDR3 DNA sequence: TGTGCCAGCAACGGGGGCTACGGGGAGCTGTTTTTT.

This clone rates as medium-sized. This sequence joins TRBV30 and TRBJ1-4, with a possible D match to TRBD1 (5 bases). V was shortened by 4 bases and J by 2 bases, with 5 bases between the two germline ends. Per germline, CDR1 GTSNPN and CDR2 SVGIG (reference sequence). This CDR3 comprises 12 residues. CDR3 sequence reads: CAWTGTNEKLFF. The CDR3 DNA reads TGTGCCTGGACAGGGACTAATGAAAAACTGTTTTTT. The full variable domain, completed using reference TRBV30 and TRBJ1-4, is SQTIHQWPATLVQPVGSPLSLECTVEGTSNPNLYWYRQAAGRGLQLLFYSVGIGQISSEVPQNLSASRPQDRQFILSSKKLLLSDSGFYLCAWTGTNEKLFFGSGTQLSVL.

CDR3 sequence: CASSYSRGNEKLFF. CDR3 in DNA: TGTGCCAGCAGTTACTCACGAGGAAATGAAAAACTGTTTTTT. The chain employs TRBV6-6 and TRBJ1-4; no reliable D call. The V and J ends lost 0 bases and 5 bases respectively, with 7 bases between them. CDR1 MNHNY and CDR2 SVGAGI come from the germline V gene (reference sequence). The CDR3 extends over 14 amino acids.

The CDR3 reads CASSFVAGVGHNEQFF. For the CDR3, the DNA is TGTGCCAGCAGCTTTGTTGCGGGAGTGGGCCACAATGAGCAGTTCTTC. The chain carries TRBV7-6 and TRBJ2-1; 7 nucleotides line up with TRBD2. Unmatched junction bases numbered 10, after V lost 3 bases and J lost 5 bases. The germline V gene encodes CDR1 SGHVS and CDR2 FNYEAQ. CDR3 size: 16 residues.

In its sample, this clone was seen a few times. CDR3 DNA: TGCGCCAGCAGCGACACTAGCGGGCCCCAAGAGACCCAGTACTTC. Translation gives CASSDTSGPQETQYF. The V and J genes are TRBV5-1 and TRBJ2-5, with 9 bases aligning to TRBD2. Germline V gene lookup returns CDR1 SGHRS and CDR2 YFSETQ. The J segment lost 1 base and the V segment lost 4 bases, leaving 5 bases of the junction unmatched. The CDR3 is made up of 15 amino acids.

V usage is TRBV5-6 and J usage is TRBJ2-2, with D unresolved. Trimming shortened V by 1 base and J by 5 bases, and 12 bases separated the two germline ends. The CDR3 sequence is 15 residues long. The germline CDR1 and CDR2 sequences are SGHDT and YYEEEE. The CDR3 reads CASSLLPGGTGELFF. The CDR3 region has the DNA TGTGCCAGCAGCTTGTTGCCGGGTGGGACCGGGGAGCTGTTTTTT. Variable domain in full (rest from reference TRBV5-6 and TRBJ2-2): DAGVTQSPTHLIKTRGQQVTLRCSPKSGHDTVSWYQQALGQGPQFIFQYYEEEERQRGNFPDRFSGHQFPNYSSELNVNALLLGDSALYLCASSLLPGGTGELFFGEGSRLTVL.